The clone carrying this T cell receptor (beta chain) was counted once. The data were obtained in a study of blood T cell repertoires in COVID-19. Using immunoSEQ multiplex PCR, the repertoire was profiled, and TCRdb retains in-frame clones only, with some absent. The data hold approximately 260,000 clones, with roughly 87% observed a single time. Recruitment covered 20 to 25 US areas and drew participants whose ages spanned about 18 to 100 years. Trimming shortened V by 5 bases and J by 7 bases, and 14 bases separated the two germline ends. Looked up from germline, CDR1 is SEHNR and CDR2 is FQNEAQ (reference sequence). This CDR3 spans 13 amino acids.

Sequenced input: PBMCs or T cells enriched from blood (not recorded which). This sequence joins TRBV7-9 and TRBJ2-5; D is perhaps TRBD1 (5 bases). The TCR comes from a woman aged 25 to 39 with acute COVID-19. The CDR3, as DNA: TGTGCCAGCAGCCCCTGGACGCAGGGGACCCAGTACTTC. It specifies CASSPWTQGTQYF.